This TCR beta chain was captured in a study of cytomegalovirus exposure and HLA in healthy donors. Regarding the study as a whole: Beyond CMV serostatus, there was no information to go on about immune exposure.

About this clone: Its target is unknown.

PCR involved 60 Vbeta and 13 Jbeta primers. Only in-frame clones appear in the TCRdb table, and some are missing; sequencing was by immunoSEQ multiplex PCR. The data hold 200,000 to 250,000 clones, with 55% to 75% observed a single time. This TCR was sampled from a middle-aged man in good health and CMV-seropositive. The source material was PBMCs.

For the CDR3, the DNA is TGTGCCAGCAGCCCGTGGAGGGGGCGCACCGGGGAGCTGTTTTTT. This translates into CASSPWRGRTGELFF. V gene TRBV14 combines with J gene TRBJ2-2; D perhaps matches TRBD1 (7 bases). CDR1 and CDR2 (germline): SGHDN, FVKESK. Trimming took 4 bases from V and 4 from J, leaving 13 bases between them. CDR3 length equals 15 residues.